This T cell receptor beta chain was recovered during a study of T-cell reconstitution after alpha-beta-depleted transplantation in children. Whole-study results and caveats: T-cell numbers and diversity one year post-transplant derived largely from freshly generated T cells.

This clonotype was picked up a small number of times. Its target is not known. Per the germline V gene, CDR1 is SGHRS and CDR2 is YFSETQ. Trimming shortened V by 3 bases and J by 4 bases, and 6 bases separated the two germline ends. The CDR3 has 12 amino acids. A TCRbeta library incorporating unique molecular identifiers was prepared. TCRdb ran MiXCR on the PCR reads and lists one entry per CDR3 protein. The table records about 980,000 distinct CDR3 sequences, roughly 29% of them present only once. Material: PBMCs, mostly from graft donor cells, obtained 360 days after TCRalphabeta/CD19-depleted stem cell transplant. The V and J genes are TRBV5-1 and TRBJ2-3; D is uncertain. The sequence came from a boy under two years old who had a stem cell transplant for SCID, so the T cells may come from the graft donor. The CDR3 region has the DNA TGCGCCAGCAGCTGGGTCGCAGATACGCAGTATTTT. This codes for CASSWVADTQYF.